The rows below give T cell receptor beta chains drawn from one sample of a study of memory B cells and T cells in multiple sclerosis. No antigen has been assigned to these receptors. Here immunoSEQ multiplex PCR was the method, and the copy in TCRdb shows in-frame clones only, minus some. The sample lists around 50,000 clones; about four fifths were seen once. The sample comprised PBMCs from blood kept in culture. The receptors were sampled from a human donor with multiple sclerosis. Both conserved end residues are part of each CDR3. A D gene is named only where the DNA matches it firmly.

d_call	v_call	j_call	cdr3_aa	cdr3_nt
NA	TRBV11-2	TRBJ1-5	CASSWGGNQPQHF	TGTGCCAGCAGCTGGGGTGGTAATCAGCCCCAGCATTTT
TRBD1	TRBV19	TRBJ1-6	CASSIRQGEGSPLHF	TGTGCCAGTAGTATTCGACAGGGGGAAGGATCACCCCTCCACTTT
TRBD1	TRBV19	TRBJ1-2	CASNTGGVYGYTF	TGTGCCAGTAATACAGGGGGCGTCTATGGCTACACCTTC
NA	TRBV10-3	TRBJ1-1	CAISESSEGAFF	TGTGCCATCAGTGAGTCCTCCGAGGGAGCTTTCTTT
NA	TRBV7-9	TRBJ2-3	CASSFQGRADTQYF	TGTGCCAGCAGCTTCCAGGGGCGCGCAGATACGCAGTATTTT
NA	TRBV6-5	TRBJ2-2	CASSWGNTGELFF	TGTGCCAGCAGTTGGGGGAACACCGGGGAGCTGTTTTTT
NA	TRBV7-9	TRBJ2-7	CASSSFNSYEQYF	TGTGCCAGCAGCTCCTTTAATTCCTACGAGCAGTACTTC
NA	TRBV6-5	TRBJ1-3	CASSRGRFSGNTIYF	TGTGCCAGCAGCCGCGGGCGGTTCTCTGGAAACACCATATATTTT
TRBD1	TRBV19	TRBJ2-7	CASSMSTGVLYEQYF	TGTGCCAGTAGTATGTCTACAGGGGTCCTCTACGAGCAGTACTTC
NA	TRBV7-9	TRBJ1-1	CASSSPGPVTEAFF	TGTGCCAGCAGCTCTCCGGGCCCTGTAACTGAAGCTTTCTTT